The rows below give T cell receptor beta chains drawn from one sample of a study of blood T cell repertoires in COVID-19. Profiled with immunoSEQ multiplex PCR; TCRdb holds only in-frame clones, not every one. The repertoire consists of roughly 200,000 clones, with 87% occurring once and the leading ten covering 20% to 25%. Sequenced material: peripheral blood. The receptors shown here come from a man aged 55 to 70 with active or convalescent COVID-19. CDR3s include the opening cysteine and the closing phenylalanine or tryptophan. The D gene is left open where the match is weak. The size entry is marked missing in some rows and otherwise reads once, few, many or a size class.

D gene	clone size	J gene	V gene	CDR3 protein	CDR3 DNA
-	-	TRBJ2-2	TRBV9	CASSVAGYSWELFF	TGTGCCAGCAGCGTCGCAGGATATTCCTGGGAGCTGTTTTTT
-	-	TRBJ1-1	TRBV6-5	CASSSPGQNTEAFF	TGTGCCAGCAGTTCCCCTGGGCAGAACACTGAAGCTTTCTTT
TRBD2	-	TRBJ2-1	TRBV5-1	CASRLAGADNEQFF	TGCGCCAGCAGGTTAGCGGGGGCCGACAATGAGCAGTTCTTC
TRBD1	-	TRBJ2-5	TRBV24-1	CATSDRDRGLQETQYF	TGTGCCACCAGTGACCGGGACAGGGGACTTCAAGAGACCCAGTACTTC
-	-	TRBJ1-5	TRBV6-1	CASSEAWGGQPQHF	TGTGCCAGCAGTGAAGCTTGGGGGGGTCAGCCCCAGCATTTT
-	-	TRBJ1-5	TRBV2	CASRRVTGGQPQHF	TGTGCCAGCAGGCGGGTAACCGGGGGTCAGCCCCAGCATTTT
-	-	TRBJ1-6	TRBV2	CAGNRELNSPLHF	TGTGCCGGTAACCGGGAGCTTAATTCACCCCTCCACTTT
-	-	TRBJ1-2	TRBV30	CAWSTPRGGGRYTF	TGTGCCTGGAGTACGCCCAGGGGTGGTGGCCGCTACACCTTC
-	once	TRBJ1-2	TRBV11-2	CASSPSTGNYGYTF	TGTGCCAGCAGCCCTTCGACGGGGAACTATGGCTACACCTTC
TRBD1	-	TRBJ2-7	TRBV9	CASSEGTGGYEQYF	TGTGCCAGCAGCGAGGGGACAGGGGGCTACGAGCAGTACTTC
TRBD2	once	TRBJ2-5	TRBV18	CASSPSGRGVQETQYF	TGTGCCAGCTCACCATCCGGGCGGGGGGTCCAAGAGACCCAGTACTTC
-	once	TRBJ2-7	TRBV19	CASSVGGLSPWEQYF	TGTGCCAGTAGTGTGGGGGGGCTATCCCCATGGGAGCAGTACTTC
TRBD1	-	TRBJ1-3	TRBV19	CASSYRGPNILYF	TGTGCCAGTAGTTACAGGGGGCCCAATATCCTATATTTT